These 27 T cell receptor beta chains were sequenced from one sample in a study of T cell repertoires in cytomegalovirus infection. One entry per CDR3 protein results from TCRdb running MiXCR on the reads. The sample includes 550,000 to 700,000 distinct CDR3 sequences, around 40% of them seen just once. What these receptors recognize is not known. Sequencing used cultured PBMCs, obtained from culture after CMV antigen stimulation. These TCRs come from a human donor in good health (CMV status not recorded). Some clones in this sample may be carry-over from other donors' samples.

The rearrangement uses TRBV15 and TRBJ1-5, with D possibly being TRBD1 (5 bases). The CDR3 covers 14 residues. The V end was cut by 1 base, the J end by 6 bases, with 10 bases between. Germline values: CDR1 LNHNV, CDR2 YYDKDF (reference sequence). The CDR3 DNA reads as TGTGCCACCAGCAGAGGGGGGGTAGGTCAGCCCCAGCATTTT. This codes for CATSRGGVGQPQHF.

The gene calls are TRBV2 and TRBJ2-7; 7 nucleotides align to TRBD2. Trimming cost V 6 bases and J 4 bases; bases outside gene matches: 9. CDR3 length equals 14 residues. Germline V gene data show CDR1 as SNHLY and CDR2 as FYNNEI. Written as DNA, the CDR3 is TGTGCCAGCAGCCGGGCGGGAGTGGGTTACGAGCAGTACTTC. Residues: CASSRAGVGYEQYF.

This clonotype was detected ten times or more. In DNA form, the CDR3 reads TGTGCCAGCAGCCCCCTCTTATGGTCGCCGGGAAACACCATATATTTT. It encodes CASSPLLWSPGNTIYF. This rearrangement joins TRBV7-2 to TRBJ1-3; D is unresolved. With 5 bases removed from V and 4 bases from J, the gap between germline ends came to 18 bases. This CDR3 contains 16 residues. The germline CDR1 and CDR2 sequences are SGHTA and FQGNSA. The complete variable domain, with remaining parts taken from reference TRBV7-2 and TRBJ1-3, reads GAGVSQSPSNKVTEKGKDVELRCDPISGHTALYWYRQSLGQGLEFLIYFQGNSAPDKSGLPSDRFSAERTGGSVSTLTIQRTQQEDSAVYLCASSPLLWSPGNTIYFGEGSWLTVV.

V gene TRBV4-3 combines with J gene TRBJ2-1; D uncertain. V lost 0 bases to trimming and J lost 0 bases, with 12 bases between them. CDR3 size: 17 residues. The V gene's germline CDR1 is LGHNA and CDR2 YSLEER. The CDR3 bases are TGCGCCAGCAGCCAAGAATGGCGATCTAGCTCCTACAATGAGCAGTTCTTC. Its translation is CASSQEWRSSSYNEQFF.

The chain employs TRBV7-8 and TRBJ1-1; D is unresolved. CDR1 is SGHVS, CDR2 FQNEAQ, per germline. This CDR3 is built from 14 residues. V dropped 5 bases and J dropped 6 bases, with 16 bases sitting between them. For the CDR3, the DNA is TGTGCCAGCAGCCGAACCCCTTTCGACGCTGAAGCTTTCTTT. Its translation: CASSRTPFDAEAFF.

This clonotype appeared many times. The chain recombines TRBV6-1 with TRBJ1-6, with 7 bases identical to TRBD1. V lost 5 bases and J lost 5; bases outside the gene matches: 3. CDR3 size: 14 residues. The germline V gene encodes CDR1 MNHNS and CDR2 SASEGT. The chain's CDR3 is CASSLTGNNSPLHF. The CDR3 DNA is TGTGCCAGCAGTCTGACAGGGAATAATTCACCCCTCCACTTT.

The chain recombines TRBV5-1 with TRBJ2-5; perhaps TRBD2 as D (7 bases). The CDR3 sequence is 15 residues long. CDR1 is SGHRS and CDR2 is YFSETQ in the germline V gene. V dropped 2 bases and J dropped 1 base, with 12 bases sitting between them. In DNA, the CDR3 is TGCGCCAGCAGCTTTACAGGGACTATCCAAGAGACCCAGTACTTC. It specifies CASSFTGTIQETQYF.

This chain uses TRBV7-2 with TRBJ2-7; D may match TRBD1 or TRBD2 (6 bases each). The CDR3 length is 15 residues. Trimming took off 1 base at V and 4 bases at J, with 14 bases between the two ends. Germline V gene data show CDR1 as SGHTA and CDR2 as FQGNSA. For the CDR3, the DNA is TGTGCCAGCAGCTTAGTTCCGGGGGCGCTTTACGAGCAGTACTTC. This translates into CASSLVPGALYEQYF.

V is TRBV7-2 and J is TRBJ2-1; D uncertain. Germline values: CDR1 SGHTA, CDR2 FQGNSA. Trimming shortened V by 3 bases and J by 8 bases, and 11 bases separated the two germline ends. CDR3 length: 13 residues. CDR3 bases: TGTGCCAGCAGCTTTGCTCTTAATCATGAGCAGTTCTTC. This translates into CASSFALNHEQFF.

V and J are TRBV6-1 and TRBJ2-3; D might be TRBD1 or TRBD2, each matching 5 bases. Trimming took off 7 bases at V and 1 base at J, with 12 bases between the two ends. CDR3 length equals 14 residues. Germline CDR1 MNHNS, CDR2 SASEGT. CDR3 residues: CASTYRDGTDTQYF. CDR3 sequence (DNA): TGTGCCAGCACCTACCGGGACGGCACAGATACGCAGTATTTT.

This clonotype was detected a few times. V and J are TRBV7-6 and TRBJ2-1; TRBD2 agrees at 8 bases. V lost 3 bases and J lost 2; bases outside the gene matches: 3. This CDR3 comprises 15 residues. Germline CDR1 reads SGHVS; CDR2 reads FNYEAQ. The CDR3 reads CASSLTSVAYNEQFF. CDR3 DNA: TGTGCCAGCAGCTTGACTAGCGTTGCCTACAATGAGCAGTTCTTC.

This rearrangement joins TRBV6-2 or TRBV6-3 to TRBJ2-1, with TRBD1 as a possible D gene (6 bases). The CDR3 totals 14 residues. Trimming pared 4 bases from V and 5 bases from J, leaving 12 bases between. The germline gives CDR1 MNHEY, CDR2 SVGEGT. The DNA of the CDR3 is TGTGCCAGCAGTTCGCGGCAGGGGAACAATGAGCAGTTCTTC. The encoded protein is CASSSRQGNNEQFF.

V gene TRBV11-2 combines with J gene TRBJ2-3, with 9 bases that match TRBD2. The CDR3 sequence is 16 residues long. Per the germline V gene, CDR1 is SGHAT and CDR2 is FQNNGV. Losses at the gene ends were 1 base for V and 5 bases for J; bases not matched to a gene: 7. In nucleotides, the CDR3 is TGTGCCAGCAGCTTAGGCGCGGGGGGGCCGGGAGATACGCAGTATTTT. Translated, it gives CASSLGAGGPGDTQYF. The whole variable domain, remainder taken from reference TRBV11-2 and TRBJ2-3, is EAGVAQSPRYKIIEKRQSVAFWCNPISGHATLYWYQQILGQGPKLLIQFQNNGVVDDSQLPKDRFSAERLKGVDSTLKIQPAKLEDSAVYLCASSLGAGGPGDTQYFGPGTRLTVL.

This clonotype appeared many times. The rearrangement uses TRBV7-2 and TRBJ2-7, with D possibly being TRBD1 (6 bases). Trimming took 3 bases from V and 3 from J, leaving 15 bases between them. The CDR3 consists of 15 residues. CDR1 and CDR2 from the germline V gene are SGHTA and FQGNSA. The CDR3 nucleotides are TGTGCCAGCAGCTTCGGCCAGGGGCCTATCTACGAGCAGTACTTC. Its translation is CASSFGQGPIYEQYF.

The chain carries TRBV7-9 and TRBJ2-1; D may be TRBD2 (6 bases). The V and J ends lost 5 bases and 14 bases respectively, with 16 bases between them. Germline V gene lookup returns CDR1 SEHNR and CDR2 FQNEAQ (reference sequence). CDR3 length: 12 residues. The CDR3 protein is CASSPTGREKFF. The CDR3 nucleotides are TGTGCCAGCAGCCCGACGGGGCGGGAAAAGTTCTTC.

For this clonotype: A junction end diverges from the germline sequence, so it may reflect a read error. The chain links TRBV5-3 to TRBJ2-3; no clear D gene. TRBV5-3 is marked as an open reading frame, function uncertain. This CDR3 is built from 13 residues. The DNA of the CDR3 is TGTGCCAGCAGCTTGGCCCCTAACCTTTCCCCGTATTTT. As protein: CASSLAPNLSPYF.

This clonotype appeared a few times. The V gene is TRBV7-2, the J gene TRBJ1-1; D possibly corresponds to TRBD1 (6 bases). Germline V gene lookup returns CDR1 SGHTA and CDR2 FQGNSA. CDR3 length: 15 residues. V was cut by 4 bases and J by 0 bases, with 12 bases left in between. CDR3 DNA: TGTGCCAGCAGCTCGACAGGTTTCATGAACACTGAAGCTTTCTTT. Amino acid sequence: CASSSTGFMNTEAFF.

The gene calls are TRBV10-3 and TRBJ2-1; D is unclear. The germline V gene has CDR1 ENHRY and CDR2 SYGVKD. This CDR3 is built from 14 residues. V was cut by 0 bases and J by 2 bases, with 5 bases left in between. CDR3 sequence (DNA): TGTGCCATCAGTGAGTCGCGGCCCTACAATGAGCAGTTCTTC. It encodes CAISESRPYNEQFF.

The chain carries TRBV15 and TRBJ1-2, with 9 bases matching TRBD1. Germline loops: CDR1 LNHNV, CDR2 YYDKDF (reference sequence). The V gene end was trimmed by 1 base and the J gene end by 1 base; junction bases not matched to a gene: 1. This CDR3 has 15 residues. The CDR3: CATSRVTGGNYGYTF. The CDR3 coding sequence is TGTGCCACCAGCAGAGTGACAGGGGGTAACTATGGCTACACCTTC.

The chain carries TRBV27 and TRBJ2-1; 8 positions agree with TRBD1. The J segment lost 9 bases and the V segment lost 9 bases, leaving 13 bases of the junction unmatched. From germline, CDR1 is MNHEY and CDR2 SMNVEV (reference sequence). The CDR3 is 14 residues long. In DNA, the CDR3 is TGTGCCAGTATCCAGGGACAGGCTTTTGGTGAGCAGTTCTTC. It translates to CASIQGQAFGEQFF.

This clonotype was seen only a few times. This chain's CDR3 is CASSQNLQGLNYGYTF. CDR3 DNA sequence: TGTGCCAGCAGCCAAAATCTACAGGGACTAAACTATGGCTACACCTTC. The J gene is TRBJ1-2, the V gene TRBV7-2, with a tentative D call TRBD1 (6 bases). The V end was cut by 5 bases, the J end by 2 bases, with 18 bases between. This CDR3 spans 16 amino acids. CDR1 SGHTA and CDR2 FQGNSA come from the germline V gene.

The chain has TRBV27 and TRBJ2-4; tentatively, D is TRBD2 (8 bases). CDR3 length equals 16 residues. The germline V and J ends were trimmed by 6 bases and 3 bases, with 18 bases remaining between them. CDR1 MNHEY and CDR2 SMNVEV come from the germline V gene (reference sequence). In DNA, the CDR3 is TGTGCCAGCAGCCCCCGGGAGGGGGCGGTCAAAAACATTCAGTACTTC. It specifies CASSPREGAVKNIQYF.

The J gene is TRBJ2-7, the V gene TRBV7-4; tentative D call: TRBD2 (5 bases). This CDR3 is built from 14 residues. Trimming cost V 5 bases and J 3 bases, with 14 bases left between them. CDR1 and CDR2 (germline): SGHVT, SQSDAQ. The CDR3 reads CASSPHGVVYEQYF. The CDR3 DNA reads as TGTGCCAGCAGCCCGCACGGGGTGGTCTACGAGCAGTACTTC.

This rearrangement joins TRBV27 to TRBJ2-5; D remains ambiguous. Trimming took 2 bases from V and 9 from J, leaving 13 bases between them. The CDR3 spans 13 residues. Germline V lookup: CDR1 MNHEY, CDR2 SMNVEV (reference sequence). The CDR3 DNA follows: TGTGCCAGCAGTTTAGGGCCTTCCACGGCCCAGTACTTC. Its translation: CASSLGPSTAQYF.

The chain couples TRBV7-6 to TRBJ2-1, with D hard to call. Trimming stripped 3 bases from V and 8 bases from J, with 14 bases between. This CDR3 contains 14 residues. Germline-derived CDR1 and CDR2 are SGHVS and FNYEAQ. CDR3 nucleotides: TGTGCCAGCAGCTTGGAACGGTATAAGGATGAGCAGTTCTTC. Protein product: CASSLERYKDEQFF.

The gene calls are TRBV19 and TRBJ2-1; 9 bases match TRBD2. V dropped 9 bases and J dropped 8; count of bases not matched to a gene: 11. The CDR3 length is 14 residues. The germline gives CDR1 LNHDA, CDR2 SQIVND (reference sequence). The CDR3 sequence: CASRGLAGMDEQFF. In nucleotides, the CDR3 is TGTGCCAGCCGTGGGCTAGCGGGGATGGATGAGCAGTTCTTC.

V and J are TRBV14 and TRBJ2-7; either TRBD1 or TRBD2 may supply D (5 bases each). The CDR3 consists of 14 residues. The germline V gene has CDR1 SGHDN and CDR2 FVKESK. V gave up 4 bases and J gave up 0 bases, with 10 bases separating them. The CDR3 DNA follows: TGTGCCAGCAGCCGAGGGGTTGGCTCCTACGAGCAGTACTTC. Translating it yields CASSRGVGSYEQYF.